This T cell receptor (beta chain) was found in a study of shared clonotypes between healthy human individuals. Across the study: In total, the donors were a couple of women and a few men aged 18 to 49.

Each sample came from a Caucasian adult donor living in Nashville, Tennessee. Into CD45RA+ naive and CD45RA-negative memory subsets, the CD4+ cells were split. Germline V lookup: CDR1 SGHVS, CDR2 FQNEAQ. V lost 6 bases and J 1 base, leaving 9 bases between the germline ends. This CDR3 is built from 13 residues. Profiling relied on immunoSEQ multiplex PCR, and the TCRdb table lists in-frame clones only, not all of them. The table lists approximately 1,500,000 clones, over 95% of them singletons. Sequenced material: naive CD4+ T cells sorted from blood. This sample's subset: CD45RA+ positively selected. The receptor's source is a man aged 30-40 years in good health. V is TRBV7-8 and J is TRBJ1-1; no firm D call. In nucleotides, the CDR3 is TGTGCCAGCAGACTGGTAAAGAACACTGAAGCTTTCTTT. Amino acids: CASRLVKNTEAFF.